This T cell receptor (beta chain) was retrieved from a study of blood T cell repertoires in COVID-19. The overall study: Collection of acute and convalescent COVID-19 samples took place in the United States, Italy and Spain. PBMCs, B-cell-depleted T cells, or T cells provided the cDNA or gDNA that made up the material.

The repertoire was sequenced with immunoSEQ multiplex PCR; TCRdb's copy has only in-frame clones and lacks some. The table includes some 96,000 clones, around four fifths detected once. CDR1 and CDR2 from the germline V gene are LGHNA and YNFKEQ. Trimming stripped 0 bases from V and 6 bases from J, with 18 bases between. The CDR3 loop spans 16 amino acids. Sample: peripheral blood. V is TRBV4-2 and J is TRBJ2-7, with a weak D call TRBD2 (6 bases). The source is a man aged 50-60 years with active or convalescent COVID-19. DNA of the CDR3: TGTGCCAGCAGCCAAGACTCCGCGGGGCTACTAAGCGAGCAGTACTTC. Its protein product is CASSQDSAGLLSEQYF.